This section outlines one TCR beta chain sequence together with its context. Its antigen is undetermined. Using RNA transcripts as the source, TCR beta CDR3 regions were amplified. The TCR CDR3 first-round RT-PCR relied on the HTBI primer set. TCRdb analysed the multiplex PCR reads with MiXCR anew, one entry per CDR3 protein. The table records more than 500,000 distinct CDR3 sequences, roughly 45% of them present only once. Lactation, pregnancy, other autoimmune disease or uncontrolled infection led to exclusion of patients. This record belongs to a study of T cells in Graves' hyperthyroidism and ophthalmopathy. The length of the CDR3 is 13 residues. CDR1 and CDR2 (germline): SGHAT, FQNNGV. The germline V and J ends were trimmed by 4 bases and 4 bases, with 7 bases remaining between them. Findings and limits, study-wide: Ophthalmopathy, as predicted by the model, came a median around 7 months after the prediction. A 13 V-J signature model discriminated ophthalmopathy versus stable hyperthyroidism.

This chain links TRBV11-2 with TRBJ2-2; D not certain. This clonotype was sampled from an adult woman with Graves' disease, either hyperthyroidism or ophthalmopathy (not recorded which). Sequenced input: peripheral blood or thyroid tissue (not recorded which). The CDR3 bases are TGTGCCAGCAGCTCTGCACCCACCGGGGAGCTGTTTTTT. Amino acid sequence: CASSSAPTGELFF.